Listed below are T cell receptor beta chains from one sample, sequenced in a study of Ad26.COV2.S vaccination and SARS-CoV-2 variants. Profiled with immunoSEQ multiplex PCR; TCRdb holds only in-frame clones, not every one. The table includes 120,000 to 150,000 clones, about nine tenths detected once. The sample here was peripheral blood, taken after recovery from COVID-19. Receptor source: a human donor who had recovered from COVID-19. The CDR3 runs from the conserved cysteine through the conserved F or W. The D gene is left open where the match is weak. Clone sizes are given selectively: once, few, many, or a class where the clone is expanded.

v_gene	d_gene	abundance	j_gene	CDR3aa	CDR3nt
TRBV6-1	.	.	TRBJ1-2	CASSEWTGSNYGYTF	TGTGCCAGCAGTGAATGGACCGGATCTAACTATGGCTACACCTTC
TRBV6-6	TRBD1	.	TRBJ1-2	CASSPGTANYGYTF	TGTGCCAGCAGTCCTGGGACAGCTAACTATGGCTACACCTTC
TRBV6-5	.	.	TRBJ2-3	CASSYRDSKDTQYF	TGTGCCAGCAGCTACCGGGACTCGAAGGATACGCAGTATTTT
TRBV6-5	TRBD2	.	TRBJ2-1	CASSSSSGGANEQFF	TGTGCCAGCAGTTCGTCTAGCGGGGGGGCTAATGAGCAGTTCTTC
TRBV3-1/TRBV3-2	TRBD1	.	TRBJ2-7	CASSRQTGAYYEQYF	TGTGCCAGCAGCCGTCAGACAGGGGCCTACTACGAGCAGTACTTC
TRBV28	.	once	TRBJ2-6	CASRAWELSGANVLTF	TGTGCCAGCAGAGCCTGGGAACTCTCTGGGGCCAACGTCCTGACTTTC
TRBV20-1	.	.	TRBJ1-2	CSASLGTAYGYTF	TGCAGTGCTAGTCTTGGGACGGCCTATGGCTACACCTTC
TRBV3-1/TRBV3-2	.	.	TRBJ2-1	CASNKGGEQFF	TGTGCCAGCAACAAAGGGGGTGAGCAGTTCTTC
TRBV19	.	.	TRBJ1-4	CASSLIGATNEKLFF	TGTGCCAGTAGTCTCATCGGGGCAACTAATGAAAAACTGTTTTTT
TRBV4-3	.	.	TRBJ2-2	CASSPDGRNTGELFF	TGCGCCAGCAGCCCCGATGGGAGAAACACCGGGGAGCTGTTTTTT
TRBV28	TRBD1	.	TRBJ1-5	CASSVRSGTGGAGQPQHF	TGTGCCAGCAGTGTAAGATCCGGGACAGGGGGCGCGGGTCAGCCCCAGCATTTT
TRBV5-5	TRBD1	few	TRBJ2-3	CASSLEWDRGRHTQYF	TGTGCCAGCAGCTTGGAATGGGACAGGGGGCGCCATACGCAGTATTTT
TRBV12-3/TRBV12-4	.	.	TRBJ1-5	CASSKGGNQPQHF	TGTGCCAGCAGTAAGGGGGGCAATCAGCCCCAGCATTTT
TRBV18	.	.	TRBJ2-7	CASSPPGLADYEQYF	TGTGCCAGCTCACCCCCCGGGCTAGCCGACTACGAGCAGTACTTC
TRBV11-2	.	once	TRBJ1-2	CASSKVPHSYTF	TGTGCCAGCAGCAAAGTTCCCCATAGCTACACCTTC
TRBV5-1	.	few	TRBJ2-2	CASSLTAANTGELFF	TGCGCCAGCAGCCTGACAGCCGCGAACACCGGGGAGCTGTTTTTT
TRBV7-2	.	.	TRBJ1-3	CASNMDYSGNTIYF	TGTGCCAGCAACATGGATTACTCTGGAAACACCATATATTTT
TRBV6-6	TRBD2	.	TRBJ2-7	CASALTSGALEQYF	TGTGCCAGCGCCCTTACTAGCGGGGCACTCGAGCAGTACTTC
TRBV11-3	.	.	TRBJ2-2	CASSSSKRGAGELFF	TGTGCCAGCAGCTCATCCAAGAGGGGCGCCGGGGAGCTGTTTTTT
TRBV6-1	.	.	TRBJ2-3	CASSEGAGRTDTQYF	TGTGCCAGCAGTGAAGGGGCAGGGAGAACAGATACGCAGTATTTT
TRBV30	.	.	TRBJ1-6	CAWSYHGGNNSPLHF	TGTGCCTGGAGTTACCATGGAGGGAATAATTCACCCCTCCACTTT
TRBV5-1	TRBD1	.	TRBJ1-1	CASSFGEGAQNTEAFF	TGCGCCAGCAGCTTTGGCGAGGGGGCCCAGAACACTGAAGCTTTCTTT
TRBV5-6	.	.	TRBJ1-1	CASSLDPTEAFF	TGTGCCAGCAGCTTGGACCCCACTGAAGCTTTCTTT
TRBV3-1/TRBV3-2	.	.	TRBJ1-5	CASSLTTQGLRNQPQHF	TGTGCCAGCAGCCTTACTACACAGGGCCTACGCAATCAGCCCCAGCATTTT
TRBV6-5	.	.	TRBJ1-5	CASSYSGGHQPQHF	TGTGCCAGCAGTTACTCTGGGGGGCATCAGCCCCAGCATTTT
TRBV29-1	.	.	TRBJ1-1	CSVVGQINTEAFF	TGCAGCGTTGTGGGGCAGATTAACACTGAAGCTTTCTTT
TRBV7-6	.	.	TRBJ2-5	CASSLVAETQYF	TGTGCCAGCAGCTTGGTCGCCGAGACCCAGTACTTC
TRBV19	.	.	TRBJ1-2	CASTRAQGRYGYTF	TGTGCCAGTACTCGGGCCCAAGGTAGATATGGCTACACCTTC
TRBV7-2	TRBD2	.	TRBJ2-5	CASSLPQGGETQYF	TGTGCCAGCAGCTTACCTCAGGGAGGGGAGACCCAGTACTTC